This entry lists 4 T cell receptor beta chains sequenced from one sample in a study of blood T cell repertoires in COVID-19. TCRdb's copy holds only in-frame clones and misses some; the assay was immunoSEQ multiplex PCR. The repertoire holds 200,000 to 250,000 clones, with 88% as singletons. Sequencing was performed on PBMCs or T cells enriched from blood (not recorded which). Source of these receptors: a woman aged 30 to 39 who had recovered from COVID-19.

The chain employs TRBV2 and TRBJ2-1, with TRBD2 identical over 11 bases. Unmatched junction bases numbered 3, after V lost 4 bases and J lost 7 bases. The CDR3 covers 14 residues. Germline assignment: CDR1 SNHLY and CDR2 FYNNEI. Here the CDR3 DNA reads TGTGCCAGCAGTGTACTAGCGGGGGAAAATGAGCAGTTCTTC. It translates to CASSVLAGENEQFF.

CDR3 DNA: TGTGCCAGCAGCCCCGGATGGGTGCAGGAAGATACGCAGTATTTT. Protein sequence: CASSPGWVQEDTQYF. The V and J genes are TRBV7-2 and TRBJ2-3; D uncertain. The germline V and J ends were trimmed by 5 bases and 5 bases, with 17 bases remaining between them. Per germline, CDR1 SGHTA and CDR2 FQGNSA. The CDR3 contains 15 residues.

This clone occurred a few times. V and J are TRBV19 and TRBJ1-1; 7 nucleotides align to TRBD1. From germline, CDR1 is LNHDA and CDR2 SQIVND (reference sequence). The CDR3 loop spans 14 amino acids. The V gene end was trimmed by 4 bases and the J gene end by 4 bases; junction bases not matched to a gene: 6. CDR3 loop: CASSSVTGITEAFF. CDR3 nucleotide sequence: TGTGCCAGTAGTAGCGTGACAGGGATCACTGAAGCTTTCTTT. Variable domain in full (rest from reference TRBV19 and TRBJ1-1): DGGITQSPKYLFRKEGQNVTLSCEQNLNHDAMYWYRQDPGQGLRLIYYSQIVNDFQKGDIAEGYSVSREKKESFPLTVTSAQKNPTAFYLCASSSVTGITEAFFGQGTRLTVV.

The chain combines TRBV5-1 with TRBJ1-2; 8 bases line up with TRBD1. The CDR3 contains 12 residues. Trimming cost V 4 bases and J 12 bases; bases outside gene matches: 8. Looked up from germline, CDR1 is SGHRS and CDR2 is YFSETQ. This CDR3 reads CASSPGTGLNTF. The CDR3 bases are TGCGCCAGCAGCCCCGGGACAGGTCTAAACACCTTC.